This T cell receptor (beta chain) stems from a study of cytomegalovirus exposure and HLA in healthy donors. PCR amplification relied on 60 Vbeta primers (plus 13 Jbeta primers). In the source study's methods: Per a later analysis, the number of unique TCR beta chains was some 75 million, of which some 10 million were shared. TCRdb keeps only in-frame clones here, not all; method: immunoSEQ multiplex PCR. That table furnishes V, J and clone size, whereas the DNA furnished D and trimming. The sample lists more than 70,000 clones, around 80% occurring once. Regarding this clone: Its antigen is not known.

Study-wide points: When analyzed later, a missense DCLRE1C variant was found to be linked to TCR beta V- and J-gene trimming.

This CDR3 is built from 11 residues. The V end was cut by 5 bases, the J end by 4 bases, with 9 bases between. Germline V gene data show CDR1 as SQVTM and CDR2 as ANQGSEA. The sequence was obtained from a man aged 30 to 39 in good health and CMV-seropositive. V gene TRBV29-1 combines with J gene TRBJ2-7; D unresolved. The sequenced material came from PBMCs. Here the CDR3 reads CSVTKDYEQYF. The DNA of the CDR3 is TGCAGCGTTACTAAAGATTACGAGCAGTACTTC.